One sample yielded the 8 T cell receptor beta chains listed below, sequenced in a study of tumor-infiltrating lymphocytes in primary liver carcinoma. Unsorted whole blood yielded blood RNA, and germline DNA was extracted as well. Constant-region priming of approximately 0.55 ug total RNA yielded TCR beta cDNA. Library construction for TCR beta comprised three nested multiplex PCR rounds performed with slightly modified ARM-PCR. For 10 cycles apiece, the opening two PCR rounds ran with TRBV1-TRBV30 forward primers and a C-beta reverse primer. TCRdb reprocessed the multiplex PCR reads with MiXCR, giving one entry per CDR3 protein. The sample shows about 320,000 distinct CDR3 sequences, around three fifths of them seen only once. Sequencing was done on a sample of peripheral blood. The receptors were sampled from a woman aged 25 to 39 with primary liver carcinoma and hepatitis B virus infection.

This clonotype was picked up a small number of times. J is TRBJ2-1 and V is TRBV6-2 or TRBV6-3; 11 nucleotides align to TRBD1. V gave up 3 bases and J gave up 7 bases; unmatched junction bases: 5. CDR3 length: 15 residues. CDR1 MNHEY and CDR2 SVGEGT come from the germline V gene. CDR3 loop: CASSYGQGAKNEQFF. The CDR3 DNA sequence: TGTGCCAGCAGTTATGGACAGGGGGCGAAGAATGAGCAGTTCTTC.

V gene TRBV6-6 combines with J gene TRBJ2-7; D is perhaps TRBD1 or TRBD2 (6 bases each). V lost 6 bases, J lost 7 bases, and 22 bases lay in between. The CDR3 has 15 amino acids. Germline assignment: CDR1 MNHNY and CDR2 SVGAGI (reference sequence). The CDR3 region has the DNA TGTGCCAGCAGGGAGGGGGAGGTTCCCCGCGGAGAGCAGTACTTC. Residues: CASREGEVPRGEQYF.

J is TRBJ2-1 and V is TRBV29-1; D is unresolved. Germline CDR1 SQVTM, CDR2 ANQGSEA. With 8 bases removed from V and 6 bases from J, the gap between germline ends came to 17 bases. The CDR3 spans 13 residues. The CDR3 DNA follows: TGCAGCCTTGGTTGCAGGAATTTCAATGAGCAGTTCTTC. Its translation: CSLGCRNFNEQFF.

This clonotype has only one observation. This clone may be a read error of a much larger clone one base away. This chain joins TRBV29-1 and TRBJ1-2; 7 nucleotides line up with TRBD1. From germline, CDR1 is SQVTM and CDR2 ANQGSEA. This CDR3 region has 13 residues. Trimming cost V 7 bases and J 4 bases; bases outside gene matches: 9. The CDR3 bases are TGCAGCGCTTACGGGACAGCGTTCTATGGCTACACCTTC. Protein sequence: CSAYGTAFYGYTF. The full variable domain, in which reference TRBV29-1 and TRBJ1-2 provide the parts outside the CDR3, is SAVISQKPSRDICQRGTSLTIQCQVDSQVTMMFWYRQQPGQSLTLIATANQGSEATYESGFVIDKFPISRPNLTFSTLTVSNMSPEDSSIYLCSAYGTAFYGYTFGSGTRLTVV.

Remarks on this clonotype: A read error may account for a junction end that differs from germline. The chain uses TRBV11-3 and TRBJ2-1, with a possible D match to TRBD2 (7 bases). From germline, CDR1 is SGHNT and CDR2 YENEEA. The CDR3 runs to 16 residues. The CDR3 reads CASSLGYGGLWDEQFF. The CDR3 DNA follows: TGCGCCAGCAGCTTAGGCTACGGGGGGCTATGGGATGAGCAGTTCTTC.

The chain combines TRBV4-2 with TRBJ1-5; D remains unclear. Germline V gene sequence: CDR1 LGHNA, CDR2 YNFKEQ. Trimming left V 7 bases short and J 4 bases short, with 11 bases between. The CDR3 loop spans 13 amino acids. In DNA, the CDR3 is TGTGCCAGCATTCAAGGCCAGAATCAGCCCCAGCATTTT. Its protein is CASIQGQNQPQHF.

About this clonotype: Given a much more abundant clone one base away, this may be a read error. V usage is TRBV4-2 and J usage is TRBJ2-7, with D uncertain. Per germline, CDR1 LGHNA and CDR2 YNFKEQ. The CDR3 has 16 residues. Written as DNA, the CDR3 is TGTGCCAGCGGCCAAGATTATTCTACGTACTCCTACGAGCAGTACTTC. This codes for CASGQDYSTYSYEQYF.

This clonotype was observed a few times. This chain uses TRBV6-1 with TRBJ1-5; 7 bases map to TRBD1. The CDR3 covers 14 residues. The germline V gene encodes CDR1 MNHNS and CDR2 SASEGT. After removal of 6 bases from V and 4 bases from J, the junction contained 6 bases not matched to a gene. The CDR3 DNA sequence: TGTGCCAGCAGCGGCCAGGGGGTAAATCAGCCCCAGCATTTT. It codes for CASSGQGVNQPQHF.